These T cell receptor beta chains were read from a single sample in a study of T cell changes during pregnancy in multiple sclerosis. TCRdb's copy holds only in-frame clones and misses some; the assay was immunoSEQ multiplex PCR. This table has almost 40,000 clones, 75% to 95% appearing once. The sample consisted of CD4+ T cells from peripheral blood mononuclear cells, taken in the third trimester of pregnancy. The receptors here all came from a female donor in good health, enrolled as a control in a pregnancy study. Both conserved end residues are part of each CDR3. The D gene is left open where the match is weak. Some rows have no size entry. The others give once, few or many, or a class for an expanded clone.

D gene	CDR3 length	J gene	V gene	clone size	CDR3 DNA	CDR3 protein
TRBD1	19	TRBJ2-6	TRBV7-9	.	TGTGCCAGCAGCTTAGCGTTAACAGGGGGATTCTCTGGGGCCAACGTCCTGACTTTC	CASSLALTGGFSGANVLTF
TRBD1	15	TRBJ1-2	TRBV5-4	few	TGTGCCAGCAGCGGACAGGGCCCCACTAACTATGGCTACACCTTC	CASSGQGPTNYGYTF
.	14	TRBJ2-2	TRBV7-3	.	TGTGCCAGCAGCCCGACCGGGGGCACCGGGGAGCTGTTTTTT	CASSPTGGTGELFF
.	15	TRBJ2-2	TRBV2	.	TGTGCCAGCAGAGGGCAGGGGGGTATCACCGGGGAGCTGTTTTTT	CASRGQGGITGELFF
TRBD1	14	TRBJ2-7	TRBV18	.	TGTGCCAGCTCACCGACAGGGGACACCTACGAGCAGTACTTC	CASSPTGDTYEQYF
.	17	TRBJ1-2	TRBV18	.	TGTGCCAGCTCACCACCGTCGACCGGCAGGGGCGTCTATGGCTACACCTTC	CASSPPSTGRGVYGYTF
.	12	TRBJ2-7	TRBV19	.	TGTGCCAGTAGTATATATCCCTACGAGCAGTACTTC	CASSIYPYEQYF
TRBD2	13	TRBJ2-1	TRBV6-5	.	TGTGCCAGCAGTGGCAGCGGGAGAAATGAGCAGTTCTTC	CASSGSGRNEQFF
.	11	TRBJ2-3	TRBV20-1	once	TGCAGTGCTAGATTCATAGATACGCAGTATTTT	CSARFIDTQYF
.	12	TRBJ1-1	TRBV2	.	TGTGCCAGCAGTGAGCGGGGCACTGAAGCTTTCTTT	CASSERGTEAFF
.	14	TRBJ1-3	TRBV4-1	.	TGCGCCAGCAGCCTAGGGGGTCTCGGAAACACCATATATTTT	CASSLGGLGNTIYF
TRBD2	14	TRBJ2-2	TRBV19	.	TGTGCCAGTAGTATAGCGGGGGGATCCGGGGAGCTGTTTTTT	CASSIAGGSGELFF
TRBD1	13	TRBJ1-6	TRBV19	.	TGTGCCAGTAGTACGACAGGGGGCTCACCCCTCCACTTT	CASSTTGGSPLHF
.	17	TRBJ1-6	TRBV7-6	.	TGTGCCAGCAGCAGACATCGCGGGGGCGCCTATAATTCACCCCTCCACTTT	CASSRHRGGAYNSPLHF
.	15	TRBJ2-2	TRBV5-8	.	TGTGCCAACAGAGATGGGACTGGGAACACCGGGGAGCTGTTTTTT	CANRDGTGNTGELFF
TRBD1	15	TRBJ2-3	TRBV29-1	.	TGCAGCGCCTCCCGACAGGGAAATCCCACAGATACGCAGTATTTT	CSASRQGNPTDTQYF
.	15	TRBJ2-2	TRBV11-2	.	TGTGCCAGCAGCTTAGACCCCGGAGGACCCGGGGAGCTGTTTTTT	CASSLDPGGPGELFF
.	12	TRBJ1-3	TRBV6-1	.	TGTGCCAGCAGCCTAGTGGGAAACACCATATATTTT	CASSLVGNTIYF
TRBD1	16	TRBJ1-1	TRBV19	.	TGTGCCAGTAGTATCCCCTGGCAGGGGGGTAACACTGAAGCTTTCTTT	CASSIPWQGGNTEAFF
TRBD1	14	TRBJ1-1	TRBV25-1	.	TGTGCCAGCAGATCCGGGACAGGGGGCCCTGAAGCTTTCTTT	CASRSGTGGPEAFF
.	17	TRBJ2-4	TRBV21-1	once	TGTGCCAGCAGCCCCACGGGACAGGGTGGTGCCAAAAACATTCAGTACTTC	CASSPTGQGGAKNIQYF
TRBD1	13	TRBJ2-7	TRBV28	once	TGTGCCAGCATTGGGACAGGGTTCTACGAGCAGTACTTC	CASIGTGFYEQYF
.	16	TRBJ2-7	TRBV4-1	.	TGCGCCAGCAGCCAAGGCGAAGGGGCCGGGTTCTACGAGCAGTACTTC	CASSQGEGAGFYEQYF
TRBD1	14	TRBJ1-2	TRBV5-1	.	TGCGCCAGCAGCACCCAGACAGGGAGTTATGGCTACACCTTC	CASSTQTGSYGYTF
TRBD2	17	TRBJ2-3	TRBV7-2	.	TGTGCCAGCAGCCTAATCGGGACTAGCGGGAGAACAGATACGCAGTATTTT	CASSLIGTSGRTDTQYF
.	13	TRBJ2-3	TRBV19	.	TGTGCCAGTAGTCTTCTTATCGAGGGTACGCAGTATTTT	CASSLLIEGTQYF
TRBD1	15	TRBJ1-1	TRBV2	.	TGTGCCAGCAGACCCAGGACAGGACTGAACACTGAAGCTTTCTTT	CASRPRTGLNTEAFF
TRBD2	19	TRBJ2-7	TRBV7-9	once	TGTGCCAGCAGCCAGTGGTCCCTAGCGGGGGGTCAAAGCTCCTACGAGCAGTACTTC	CASSQWSLAGGQSSYEQYF
.	13	TRBJ2-5	TRBV5-1	few	TGCGCCAGCAGCTTGCAGGGGCAAGAGACCCAGTACTTC	CASSLQGQETQYF
.	13	TRBJ2-1	TRBV27	.	TGTGCCAGCAGTGCGCGGGCGGGGAATGAGCAGTTCTTC	CASSARAGNEQFF
.	15	TRBJ1-3	TRBV4-1	.	TGCGCCAGCAGCCAAGACCAGGCCTCTGGAAACACCATATATTTT	CASSQDQASGNTIYF
TRBD1	14	TRBJ2-5	TRBV19	.	TGTGCCAGTAGTCCGGACAGGGGGACAGAGACCCAGTACTTC	CASSPDRGTETQYF
.	17	TRBJ2-3	TRBV7-6	.	TGTGCCAGCAGCTTAGCCCCAGGAGGGAGAGGGGCAGATACGCAGTATTTT	CASSLAPGGRGADTQYF
.	13	TRBJ1-6	TRBV14	few	TGTGCCAGCAGCCTTCGAGATAATTCACCCCTCCACTTT	CASSLRDNSPLHF
.	15	TRBJ2-3	TRBV21-1	.	TGTGCCAGCAGCAAAGCTAGCGGTAGCACAGATACGCAGTATTTT	CASSKASGSTDTQYF
TRBD2	14	TRBJ2-5	TRBV29-1	.	TGCAGCGTTGAAGAAGCGGGGGTTGACGAGACCCAGTACTTC	CSVEEAGVDETQYF
TRBD2	14	TRBJ2-2	TRBV19	.	TGTGCCAGTACCCTAGCGGGAGATACCGGGGAGCTGTTTTTT	CASTLAGDTGELFF
TRBD2	16	TRBJ2-7	TRBV5-1	.	TGCGCCAGCAGCTTGTACGGCGGGAGGAGCTCCTACGAGCAGTACTTC	CASSLYGGRSSYEQYF
.	14	TRBJ1-3	TRBV2	.	TGTGCCAGCCAGTGGCAGAACTCTGGAAACACCATATATTTT	CASQWQNSGNTIYF
TRBD2	16	TRBJ2-3	TRBV9	.	TGTGCCAGCAGCGTCTTAACTAGCGGAAGCACAGATACGCAGTATTTT	CASSVLTSGSTDTQYF
.	15	TRBJ2-2	TRBV6-5	.	TGTGCCAGCAGTCACGGGGTCACTGTCGTCCGGGAGCTGTTTTTT	CASSHGVTVVRELFF
.	12	TRBJ2-7	TRBV2	.	TGTGCCAGCAGTGAAGGGAGACGCGAGCAGTACTTC	CASSEGRREQYF
.	15	TRBJ1-1	TRBV10-3	.	TGTGCCATCAGTGAGTCTAGGGGGAGAAACACTGAAGCTTTCTTT	CAISESRGRNTEAFF
TRBD1	16	TRBJ2-4	TRBV11-2	.	TGTGCCAGCAGCCCTACGACAGGGTTGGGTTCAAACATTCAGTACTTC	CASSPTTGLGSNIQYF
TRBD1	13	TRBJ2-7	TRBV6-6	few	TGTGCCAGCAGGGGACAGGCATCGGGCGAGCAGTACTTC	CASRGQASGEQYF
.	15	TRBJ2-5	TRBV30	.	TGTGCCTGGAGTGTACGAGGGCAGTGGCAAGAGACCCAGTACTTC	CAWSVRGQWQETQYF
.	13	TRBJ2-1	TRBV5-6	few	TGTGCCAGCAGCTCCTACGTCGGTTATGAGCAGTTCTTC	CASSSYVGYEQFF
.	16	TRBJ2-6	TRBV5-1	.	TGCGCCAGCAGGGGAGGATTAGCGGCTGGGGCCAACGTCCTGACTTTC	CASRGGLAAGANVLTF